These 9 T cell receptor beta chains came from one sample sequenced in a study of a mutant IDH1 vaccine in newly diagnosed glioma. Indicated time point: week 5, during vaccination. All doses held 300 ug of mutant IDH1 20-mer peptide, with topical imiquimod. Their specific antigens are unknown. Assay used: immunoSEQ multiplex PCR; TCRdb lists only in-frame clones, some missing. The sample gives 12,000 or so clones, around 86% of which show up once; around 6.1% is in the top ten. Sequenced here: PBMCs, sampled from a glioma patient whose treatment included an IDH1 peptide vaccine. The receptors were sampled from a woman in her thirties or forties with glioma. Some clones in this sample may be carry-over from other donors' samples.

The V call is TRBV7-9, the J call TRBJ1-3; 7 nucleotides align to TRBD1. The length of the CDR3 is 15 residues. Germline CDR1 SEHNR, CDR2 FQNEAQ (reference sequence). The ends lost 4 bases at V and 1 base at J; junction bases unmatched: 4. DNA of the CDR3: TGTGCCAGCAGCTGGGCACAGGGGTCTGGAAACACCATATATTTT. It yields the protein CASSWAQGSGNTIYF.

The chain combines TRBV30 with TRBJ1-1, with D tentatively TRBD1 (5 bases). Germline V lookup: CDR1 GTSNPN, CDR2 SVGIG (reference sequence). The CDR3 totals 12 residues. V lost 5 bases and J 5 bases, leaving 12 bases between the germline ends. This CDR3 is CAWYPRGTEAFF. The CDR3 nucleotides are TGTGCCTGGTATCCGCGGGGGACTGAAGCTTTCTTT.

The chain combines TRBV10-1 with TRBJ1-5; D gene ambiguous. V lost 7 bases to trimming and J lost 3 bases, with 4 bases between them. Germline CDR1 and CDR2: WNHNN and SYGVQD (reference sequence). The CDR3 totals 11 residues. The CDR3 DNA reads TGCGCCAGCACTGACAATCAGCCCCAGCATTTT. This translates into CASTDNQPQHF.

Only a few counts were recorded for this clone. The gene calls are TRBV9 and TRBJ2-5; 7 positions agree with TRBD2. The length of the CDR3 is 14 residues. Germline assignment: CDR1 SGDLS and CDR2 YYNGEE. Trimming took 4 bases from V and 5 from J; bases not matched to a gene: 8. The CDR3: CASSPGLGAETQYF. CDR3 bases: TGTGCCAGCAGCCCCGGACTAGGTGCTGAGACCCAGTACTTC. The full variable domain, rest sourced from reference TRBV9 and TRBJ2-5, is DSGVTQTPKHLITATGQRVTLRCSPRSGDLSVYWYQQSLDQGLQFLIQYYNGEERAKGNILERFSAQQFPDLHSELNLSSLELGDSALYFCASSPGLGAETQYFGPGTRLLVL.

This rearrangement joins TRBV19 to TRBJ2-5, with TRBD2 identical over 10 bases. Germline V CDR1 and CDR2: LNHDA, SQIVND (reference sequence). The CDR3 totals 17 residues. V shed 5 bases, J shed 5 bases, and the junction held 14 bases outside the gene matches. The CDR3 is CASSPRGSGGPVETQYF. CDR3 nucleotides: TGTGCCAGTAGTCCTCGGGGTAGCGGGGGGCCGGTCGAGACCCAGTACTTC.

The rearrangement links TRBV7-9 to TRBJ1-4; the D is unclear. Germline CDR1 and CDR2: SEHNR and FQNEAQ (reference sequence). The CDR3 spans 18 residues. Trimming stripped 5 bases from V and 4 bases from J, with 23 bases between. The CDR3 spells CASSRSDYSTGGNEKLFF. DNA of the CDR3: TGTGCCAGCAGCCGAAGTGACTATTCAACGGGTGGTAATGAAAAACTGTTTTTT.

The rearrangement uses TRBV14 and TRBJ2-5; D remains unclear. Between the trimmed V and J ends, which lost 1 base and 5 bases, there was a span of 11 bases. The CDR3 runs to 14 residues. The germline gives CDR1 SGHDN, CDR2 FVKESK. The CDR3 DNA is TGTGCCAGCAGCCAAGGGGCCAGGAGTGAGACCCAGTACTTC. Its translation: CASSQGARSETQYF. Complete variable domain (other parts from reference TRBV14 and TRBJ2-5): EAGVTQFPSHSVIEKGQTVTLRCDPISGHDNLYWYRRVMGKEIKFLLHFVKESKQDESGMPNNRFLAERTGGTYSTLKVQPAELEDSGVYFCASSQGARSETQYFGPGTRLLVL.

The rearrangement links TRBV6-5 to TRBJ1-5, with unresolved D. This CDR3 comprises 13 residues. Germline V gene data show CDR1 as MNHEY and CDR2 as SVGAGI. Between the trimmed V and J ends, which lost 7 bases and 0 bases, there was a span of 7 bases. CDR3 loop: CASKGYSNQPQHF. The CDR3, as DNA: TGTGCCAGCAAGGGATATAGCAATCAGCCCCAGCATTTT.

CDR3: CASSKDRTPDTQYF. As DNA, the CDR3 is TGTGCCAGTAGTAAGGACCGGACACCTGATACGCAGTATTTT. The rearrangement joins TRBV19 to TRBJ2-3; D may be TRBD1 (5 bases). Germline V gives CDR1 LNHDA, CDR2 SQIVND (reference sequence). V was shortened by 4 bases and J by 6 bases, with 14 bases between the two germline ends. The CDR3 spans 14 residues.